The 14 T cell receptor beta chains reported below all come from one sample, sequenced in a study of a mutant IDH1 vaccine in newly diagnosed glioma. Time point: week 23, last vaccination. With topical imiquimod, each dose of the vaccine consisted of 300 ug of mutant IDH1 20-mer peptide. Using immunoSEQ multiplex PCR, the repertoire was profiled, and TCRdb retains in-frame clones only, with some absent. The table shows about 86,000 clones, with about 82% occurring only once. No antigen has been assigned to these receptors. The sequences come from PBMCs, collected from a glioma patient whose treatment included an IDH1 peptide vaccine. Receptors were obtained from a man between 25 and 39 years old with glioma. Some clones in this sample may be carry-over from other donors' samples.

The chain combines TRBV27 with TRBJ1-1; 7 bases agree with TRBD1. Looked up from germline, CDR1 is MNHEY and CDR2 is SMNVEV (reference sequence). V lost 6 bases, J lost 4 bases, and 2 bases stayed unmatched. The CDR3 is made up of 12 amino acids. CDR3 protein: CASSPGGTEAFF. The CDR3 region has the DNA TGTGCCAGCAGCCCAGGGGGCACTGAAGCTTTCTTT.

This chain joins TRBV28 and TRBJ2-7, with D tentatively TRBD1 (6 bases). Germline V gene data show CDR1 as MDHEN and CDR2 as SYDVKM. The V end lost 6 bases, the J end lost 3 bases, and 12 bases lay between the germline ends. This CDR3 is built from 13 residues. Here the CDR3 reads CASRSPGDYEQYF. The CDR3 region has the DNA TGTGCCAGCAGGTCACCAGGGGACTACGAGCAGTACTTC.

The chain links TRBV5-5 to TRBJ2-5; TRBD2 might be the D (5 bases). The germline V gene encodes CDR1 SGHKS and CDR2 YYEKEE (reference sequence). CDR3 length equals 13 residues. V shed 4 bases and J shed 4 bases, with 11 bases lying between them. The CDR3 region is CASSLRLSETQYF. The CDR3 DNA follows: TGTGCCAGCAGCCTAAGACTATCAGAGACCCAGTACTTC. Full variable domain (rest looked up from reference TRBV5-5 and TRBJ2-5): DAGVTQSPTHLIKTRGQQVTLRCSPISGHKSVSWYQQVLGQGPQFIFQYYEKEERGRGNFPDRFSARQFPNYSSELNVNALLLGDSALYLCASSLRLSETQYFGPGTRLLVL.

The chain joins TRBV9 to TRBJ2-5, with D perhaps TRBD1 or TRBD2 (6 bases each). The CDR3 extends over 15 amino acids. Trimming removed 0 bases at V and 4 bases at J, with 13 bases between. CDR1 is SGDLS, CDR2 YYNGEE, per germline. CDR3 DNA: TGTGCCAGCAGCGTAGGGGGGGCGATTGGAGAGACCCAGTACTTC. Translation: CASSVGGAIGETQYF.

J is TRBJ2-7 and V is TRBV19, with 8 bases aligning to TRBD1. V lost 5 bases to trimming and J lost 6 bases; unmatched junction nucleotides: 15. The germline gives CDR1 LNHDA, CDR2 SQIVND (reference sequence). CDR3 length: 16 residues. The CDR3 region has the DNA TGTGCCAGTAGTTCGCTTCCAGGGGGCTCCCTCGCCGAGCAGTACTTC. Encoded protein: CASSSLPGGSLAEQYF.

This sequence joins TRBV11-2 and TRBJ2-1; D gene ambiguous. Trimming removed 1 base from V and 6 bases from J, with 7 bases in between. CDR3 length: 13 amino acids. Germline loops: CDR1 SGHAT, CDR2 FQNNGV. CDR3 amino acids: CASSLGAVNEQFF. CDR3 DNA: TGTGCCAGCAGCTTAGGGGCAGTCAATGAGCAGTTCTTC.

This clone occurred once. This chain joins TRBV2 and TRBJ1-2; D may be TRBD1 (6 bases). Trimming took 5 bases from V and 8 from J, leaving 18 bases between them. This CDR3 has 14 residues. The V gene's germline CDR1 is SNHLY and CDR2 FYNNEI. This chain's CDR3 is CASSPTTGPIGYTF. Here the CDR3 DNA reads TGTGCCAGCAGTCCGACGACAGGTCCTATCGGCTACACCTTC.

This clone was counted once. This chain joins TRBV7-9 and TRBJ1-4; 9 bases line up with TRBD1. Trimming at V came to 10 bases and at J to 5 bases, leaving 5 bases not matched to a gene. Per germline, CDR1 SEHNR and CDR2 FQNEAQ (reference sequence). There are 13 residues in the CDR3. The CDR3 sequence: CATQGAQNEKLFF. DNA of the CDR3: TGTGCCACACAGGGGGCGCAGAATGAAAAACTGTTTTTT.

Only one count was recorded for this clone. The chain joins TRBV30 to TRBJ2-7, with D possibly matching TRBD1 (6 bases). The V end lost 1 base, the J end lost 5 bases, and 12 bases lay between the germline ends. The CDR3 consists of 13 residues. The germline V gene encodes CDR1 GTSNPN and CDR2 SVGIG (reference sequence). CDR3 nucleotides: TGTGCCTGGAGTGAAGGCAGGGGTAACGAGCAGTACTTC. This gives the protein CAWSEGRGNEQYF.

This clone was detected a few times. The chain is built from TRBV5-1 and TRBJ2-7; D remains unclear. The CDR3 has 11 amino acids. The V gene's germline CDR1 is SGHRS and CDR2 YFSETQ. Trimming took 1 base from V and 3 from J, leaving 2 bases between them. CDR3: CASSLFYEQYF. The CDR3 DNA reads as TGCGCCAGCAGCTTGTTCTACGAGCAGTACTTC.

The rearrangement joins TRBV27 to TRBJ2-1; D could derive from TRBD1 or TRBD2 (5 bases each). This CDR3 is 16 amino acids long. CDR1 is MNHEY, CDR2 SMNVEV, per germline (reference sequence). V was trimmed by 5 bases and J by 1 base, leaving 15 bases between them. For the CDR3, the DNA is TGTGCCAGCAGTCCCCCCGGGACGGCGTCCTACAATGAGCAGTTCTTC. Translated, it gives CASSPPGTASYNEQFF.

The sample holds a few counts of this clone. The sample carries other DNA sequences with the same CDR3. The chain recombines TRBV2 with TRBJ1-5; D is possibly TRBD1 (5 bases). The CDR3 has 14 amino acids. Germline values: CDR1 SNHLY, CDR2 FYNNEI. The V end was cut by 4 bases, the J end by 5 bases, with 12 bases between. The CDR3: CASSGGPGDQPQHF. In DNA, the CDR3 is TGTGCCAGCAGTGGCGGACCGGGGGATCAGCCCCAGCATTTT.

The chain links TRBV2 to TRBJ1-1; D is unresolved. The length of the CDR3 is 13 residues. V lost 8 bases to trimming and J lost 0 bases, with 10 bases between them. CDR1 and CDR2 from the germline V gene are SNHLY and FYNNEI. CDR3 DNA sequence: TGTGCCAGCTCCATTGAGGTGAACACTGAAGCTTTCTTT. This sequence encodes CASSIEVNTEAFF. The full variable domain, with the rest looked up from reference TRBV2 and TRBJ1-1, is EPEVTQTPSHQVTQMGQEVILRCVPISNHLYFYWYRQILGQKVEFLVSFYNNEISEKSEIFDDQFSVERPDGSNFTLKIRSTKLEDSAMYFCASSIEVNTEAFFGQGTRLTVV.

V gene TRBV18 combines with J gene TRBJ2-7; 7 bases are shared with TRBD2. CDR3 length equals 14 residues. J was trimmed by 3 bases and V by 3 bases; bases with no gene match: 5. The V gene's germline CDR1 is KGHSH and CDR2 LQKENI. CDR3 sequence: CASSPPGGIYEQYF. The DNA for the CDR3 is TGTGCCAGCTCACCTCCCGGGGGGATCTACGAGCAGTACTTC.